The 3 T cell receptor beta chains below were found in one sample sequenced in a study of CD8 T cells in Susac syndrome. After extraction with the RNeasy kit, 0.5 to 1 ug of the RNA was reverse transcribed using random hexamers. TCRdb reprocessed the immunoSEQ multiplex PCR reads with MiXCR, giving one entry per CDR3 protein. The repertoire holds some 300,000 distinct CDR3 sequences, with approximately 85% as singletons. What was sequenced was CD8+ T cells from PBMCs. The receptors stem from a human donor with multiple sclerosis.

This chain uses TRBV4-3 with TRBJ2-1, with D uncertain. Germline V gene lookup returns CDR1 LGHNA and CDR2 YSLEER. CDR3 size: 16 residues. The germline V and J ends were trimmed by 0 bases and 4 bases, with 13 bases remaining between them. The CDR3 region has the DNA TGCGCCAGCAGCCAAGATCTTAACGGACGTTACAATGAGCAGTTCTTC. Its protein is CASSQDLNGRYNEQFF.

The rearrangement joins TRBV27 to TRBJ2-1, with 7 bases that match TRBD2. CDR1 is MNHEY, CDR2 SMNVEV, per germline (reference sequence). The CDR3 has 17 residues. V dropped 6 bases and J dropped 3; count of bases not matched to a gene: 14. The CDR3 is CASSFSNSGPLYNEQFF. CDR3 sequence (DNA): TGTGCCAGCAGCTTCTCGAATAGCGGGCCGCTCTACAATGAGCAGTTCTTC.

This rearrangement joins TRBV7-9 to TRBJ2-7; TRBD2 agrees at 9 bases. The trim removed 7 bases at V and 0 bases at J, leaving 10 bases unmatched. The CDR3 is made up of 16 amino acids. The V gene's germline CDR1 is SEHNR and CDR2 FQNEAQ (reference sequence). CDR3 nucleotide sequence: TGTGCCAGCACCACGACCATAGCGGGAGCCTCCTACGAGCAGTACTTC. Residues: CASTTTIAGASYEQYF. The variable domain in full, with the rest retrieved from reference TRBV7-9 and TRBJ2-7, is DTGVSQNPRHKITKRGQNVTFRCDPISEHNRLYWYRQTLGQGPEFLTYFQNEAQLEKSRLLSDRFSAERPKGSFSTLEIQRTEQGDSAMYLCASTTTIAGASYEQYFGPGTRLTVT.